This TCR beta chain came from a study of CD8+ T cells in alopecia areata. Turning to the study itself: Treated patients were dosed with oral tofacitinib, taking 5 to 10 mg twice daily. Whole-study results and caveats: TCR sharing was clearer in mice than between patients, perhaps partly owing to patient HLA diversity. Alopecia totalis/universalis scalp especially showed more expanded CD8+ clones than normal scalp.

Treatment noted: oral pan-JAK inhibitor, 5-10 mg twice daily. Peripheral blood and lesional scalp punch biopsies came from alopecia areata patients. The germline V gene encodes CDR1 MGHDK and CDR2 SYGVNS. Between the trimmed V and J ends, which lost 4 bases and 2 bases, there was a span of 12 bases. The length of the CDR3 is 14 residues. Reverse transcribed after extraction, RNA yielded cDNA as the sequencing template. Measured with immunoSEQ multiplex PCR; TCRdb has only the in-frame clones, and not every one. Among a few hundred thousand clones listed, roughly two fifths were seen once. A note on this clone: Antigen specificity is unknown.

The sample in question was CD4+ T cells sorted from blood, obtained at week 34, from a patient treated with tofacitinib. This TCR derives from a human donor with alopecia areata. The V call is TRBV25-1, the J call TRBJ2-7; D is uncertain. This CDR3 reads CASSASSPPYEQYF. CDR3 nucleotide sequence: TGTGCCAGCAGTGCCAGCTCCCCCCCCTACGAGCAGTACTTC.